These T cell receptor beta chains were read from a single sample in a study of blood T cell repertoires in COVID-19. Generated by immunoSEQ multiplex PCR, the TCRdb table keeps only in-frame clones and is missing some. The table shows about 29,000 clones, with roughly nine tenths occurring only once. Material: peripheral blood. These receptors were taken from a man aged 80 or over with acute or convalescent COVID-19. The CDR3 runs from the conserved cysteine through the conserved F or W. The order of the fields is D gene, V gene, clone size, J gene, CDR3 DNA, CDR3 protein. The D gene is left open where the match is weak. A clone size is listed for some rows: how often the clone was seen (once, few, many), or a class if it is expanded.

>-|TRBV5-1|-|TRBJ2-3
TGCGCCAGCAGCTCACTGGTGGGCGGGGTGTCAGATACGCAGTATTTT
CASSSLVGGVSDTQYF
>TRBD1|TRBV2|-|TRBJ1-4
TGTGCCAGCAACGACAGGGTAGCTGAAAAACTGTTTTTT
CASNDRVAEKLFF
>-|TRBV11-2|-|TRBJ2-3
TGTGCCAGCAGACGCCTAGCGACAGATACGCAGTATTTT
CASRRLATDTQYF
>-|TRBV30|-|TRBJ1-1
TGTGCCTGTCAACAGGGAAGAGACACTGAAGCTTTCTTT
CACQQGRDTEAFF
>TRBD1|TRBV10-3|-|TRBJ1-2
TGTGCCATCAGACGAGGTGACAGGGACTATGGCTACACCTTC
CAIRRGDRDYGYTF
>-|TRBV19|-|TRBJ1-2
TGTGCCAGTCGGGAACAGGGAAACTATGGCTACACCTTC
CASREQGNYGYTF
>-|TRBV30|-|TRBJ1-1
TGTGCCTGGAGTGTGGGTCAGGGGCACACTGAAGCTTTCTTT
CAWSVGQGHTEAFF
>-|TRBV2|-|TRBJ1-3
TGTGCCAGCAGTTTCCGGGACATCGGAAACACCATATATTTT
CASSFRDIGNTIYF
>-|TRBV5-1|-|TRBJ2-1
TGCGCCAGCAGCTTGGCCACTAGTCCATCGAGTAATGAGCAGTTCTTC
CASSLATSPSSNEQFF
>-|TRBV2|once|TRBJ2-2
TGTGCCAGAACGCAGGGTCCTAAGACCGGGGAGCTGTTTTTT
CARTQGPKTGELFF
>TRBD1|TRBV30|once|TRBJ2-4
TGTGCCTGGAGTTGGAGGACAGGGTACATTCAGTACTTC
CAWSWRTGYIQYF
>-|TRBV7-2|-|TRBJ1-2
TGTGCCAGCAGCTTTCCCCTCCGTACTATCAACACCTTC
CASSFPLRTINTF
>TRBD1|TRBV28|-|TRBJ1-2
TGTGCCATTACAGGGGGCGCGGGCTACACCTTC
CAITGGAGYTF
>TRBD1|TRBV27|-|TRBJ1-5
TGTGCCAGCAGGACAGGGGGTCGCGGTCAGCCCCAGCATTTT
CASRTGGRGQPQHF
>-|TRBV3-1/TRBV3-2|once|TRBJ1-5
TGTGCCAGCAGCCAAGATGCGGGCAGCAATCAGCCCCAGCATTTT
CASSQDAGSNQPQHF